These T cell receptor beta chains were read from a single sample in a study of blood T cell repertoires in COVID-19. The table came from immunoSEQ multiplex PCR; TCRdb's copy has only in-frame clones and leaves some out. This table has about 270,000 clones, 75% to 95% appearing once. Sequenced: PBMCs or T cells enriched from blood (not recorded which). These receptors all stem from a man between 40 and 49 years old who had been exposed to COVID-19. Both conserved end residues are trimmed from each CDR3. Fields, in order: J gene, clone size, CDR3 length, V gene, CDR3 protein. Where a row states a size, it is once, few, many or the class of an expanded clone; other rows omit it.

J: TRBJ2-1; size: NA; length: 12; V: TRBV27; CDR3: AAGPWGLGNEQF
J: TRBJ2-3; size: NA; length: 13; V: TRBV3-1/TRBV3-2; CDR3: ASSQGLLGTDTQY
J: TRBJ1-4; size: once; length: 12; V: TRBV27; CDR3: ASKAQGTNEKLF
J: TRBJ2-1; size: NA; length: 11; V: TRBV14; CDR3: ASSISFYNEQF
J: TRBJ1-3; size: NA; length: 15; V: TRBV5-1; CDR3: ASSSQLQGAGGNTIY
J: TRBJ2-2; size: NA; length: 13; V: TRBV24-1; CDR3: ATSESGQGIGELF
J: TRBJ1-2; size: NA; length: 12; V: TRBV27; CDR3: ASSLSRDYYGYT
J: TRBJ2-7; size: few; length: 8; V: TRBV24-1; CDR3: ATPRGEQY
J: TRBJ1-5; size: NA; length: 16; V: TRBV19; CDR3: ASSIGIMREYSNQPQH
J: TRBJ2-7; size: NA; length: 13; V: TRBV24-1; CDR3: ATSDPTGDLYEQY
J: TRBJ2-1; size: NA; length: 14; V: TRBV5-1; CDR3: ASSLTSGTSYNEQF
J: TRBJ2-1; size: NA; length: 13; V: TRBV2; CDR3: ASSEGSSRYNEQF
J: TRBJ2-7; size: NA; length: 15; V: TRBV7-2; CDR3: ASSPISGSGRVNEQY
J: TRBJ2-1; size: NA; length: 12; V: TRBV5-6; CDR3: ASSSIEGYNEQF
J: TRBJ2-5; size: NA; length: 11; V: TRBV10-2; CDR3: ASTRDRVETQY
J: TRBJ2-2; size: NA; length: 14; V: TRBV19; CDR3: ASKGSAGVIGGELF
J: TRBJ1-5; size: NA; length: 13; V: TRBV4-1; CDR3: ASSQVGLSNGEQH
J: TRBJ2-1; size: NA; length: 12; V: TRBV5-1; CDR3: ASSYRLAGDEQF
J: TRBJ1-4; size: NA; length: 11; V: TRBV2; CDR3: ASLGGANEKLF
J: TRBJ2-4; size: NA; length: 17; V: TRBV4-1; CDR3: ASSQDTGTPTLAKNIQY
J: TRBJ1-4; size: NA; length: 13; V: TRBV11-2; CDR3: ASSSTGTPNEKLF
J: TRBJ2-1; size: NA; length: 11; V: TRBV7-2; CDR3: ASSFTLDRVSF
J: TRBJ2-7; size: NA; length: 12; V: TRBV6-5; CDR3: ASSLGTSSYEQY
J: TRBJ1-1; size: NA; length: 13; V: TRBV11-2; CDR3: ASSPSGGGRTEAF
J: TRBJ1-3; size: NA; length: 13; V: TRBV5-1; CDR3: ASSLVAGSGNTIY
J: TRBJ2-7; size: once; length: 17; V: TRBV30; CDR3: AWSARLGGGTSGSYEQY
J: TRBJ2-2; size: NA; length: 14; V: TRBV19; CDR3: ASSMGTGFNTGELF
J: TRBJ2-6; size: NA; length: 15; V: TRBV13; CDR3: ASRPPDRYSGANVLT
J: TRBJ2-7; size: NA; length: 12; V: TRBV5-4; CDR3: ASSLRAAPLGQY
J: TRBJ2-4; size: NA; length: 12; V: TRBV7-2; CDR3: ASSHGQGQNIQY
J: TRBJ1-4; size: NA; length: 12; V: TRBV7-2; CDR3: ASSQRDSREKLF
J: TRBJ1-2; size: NA; length: 10; V: TRBV28; CDR3: ASSSREYGYT
J: TRBJ2-7; size: NA; length: 13; V: TRBV4-1; CDR3: ASSQGTSGSNEQY
J: TRBJ2-1; size: NA; length: 15; V: TRBV11-3; CDR3: ASSIRSGTSGVGEQF
J: TRBJ1-2; size: NA; length: 9; V: TRBV18; CDR3: ASSRQGGYT
J: TRBJ2-1; size: NA; length: 14; V: TRBV5-1; CDR3: ASSPKREIFHNEQF
J: TRBJ2-7; size: NA; length: 14; V: TRBV7-6; CDR3: ASSLMSPSGLGEQY
J: TRBJ1-2; size: NA; length: 13; V: TRBV28; CDR3: ASSLLGQGGYGYT
J: TRBJ1-6; size: NA; length: 12; V: TRBV12-5; CDR3: ASGLPGYNSPLH